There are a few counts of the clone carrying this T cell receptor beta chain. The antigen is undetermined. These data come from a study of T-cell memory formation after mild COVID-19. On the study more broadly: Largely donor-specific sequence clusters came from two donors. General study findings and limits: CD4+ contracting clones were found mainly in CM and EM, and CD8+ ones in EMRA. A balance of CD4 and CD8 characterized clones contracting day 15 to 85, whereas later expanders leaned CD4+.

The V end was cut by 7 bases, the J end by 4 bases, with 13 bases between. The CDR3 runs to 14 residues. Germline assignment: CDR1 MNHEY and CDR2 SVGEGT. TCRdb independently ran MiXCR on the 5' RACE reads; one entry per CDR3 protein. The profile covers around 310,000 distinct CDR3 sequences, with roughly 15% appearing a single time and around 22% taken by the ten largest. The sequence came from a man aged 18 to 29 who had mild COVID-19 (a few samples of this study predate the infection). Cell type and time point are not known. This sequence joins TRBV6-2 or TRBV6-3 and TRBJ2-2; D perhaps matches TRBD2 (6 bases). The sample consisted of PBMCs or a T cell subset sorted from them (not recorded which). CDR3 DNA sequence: TGTGCCAGCACGGAGCTGCGGGGCACCGGGGAGCTGTTTTTT. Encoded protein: CASTELRGTGELFF.